The present T cell receptor (beta chain) was sequenced within a study of cytomegalovirus exposure and HLA in healthy donors. Study information: Assignment to the Caucasian-associated ancestry cluster applied to approximately 80% of the roughly 400 genotyped donors. General study points: Earlier analysis yielded a pattern in which most TCR beta V segments were productive about 90% or about 30% of the time. Analyzed later, association rates of TCRs varied across HLA loci, with DRB1 most and HLA-C fewest.

The PCR employed 60 Vbeta primers together with 13 Jbeta primers. Per the authors' pipeline: Per a later analysis, the number of unique TCR beta chains was about 78 million, of which about 11 million were shared. Sequenced by immunoSEQ multiplex PCR; TCRdb stores in-frame clones only, minus some. The V and J calls and clone size are taken from that table; D and trimming were inferred from the DNA. The data show more than 150,000 clones, about 81% seen once. The V gene lost 3 bases and the J gene lost 3 bases, with 13 bases spanning the gap. The germline V gene has CDR1 KGHSH and CDR2 LQKENI. The CDR3 consists of 15 residues. Remarks on this clone: Its specificity is unknown.

The chain employs TRBV18 and TRBJ2-3, with D perhaps matching TRBD1 (8 bases). Specimen: PBMCs. This receptor was identified in a man aged 35 to 55 in good health and CMV-seronegative. CDR3 residues: CASSPDRGLTDTQYF. The CDR3 DNA follows: TGTGCCAGCTCACCCGACAGGGGACTAACAGATACGCAGTATTTT.